The 10 T cell receptor beta chains reported below all come from one sample, sequenced in a study of blood T cell repertoires in COVID-19 (dated by TCRdb to the early 2020s). Libraries were built with the immunoSEQ multiplex PCR assay. TCRdb limited this immuneACCESS table to in-frame rearrangements with V and J called. A share of clones is missing; checked studies link under half to unresolved V genes, and the rest is unexplained. This sample comprises about 220,000 clones, roughly 84% of them detected only once. The ten largest make up 3.6% of the sample. The specimen sequenced was peripheral blood. Receptors were obtained from an elderly woman with acute or convalescent COVID-19.

The chain links TRBV7-9 to TRBJ1-3, with 7 bases lining up with TRBD1. The CDR3 is 15 amino acids. CDR1 is SEHNR and CDR2 is FQNEAQ in the germline V gene (reference sequence). With 5 bases clipped from V and 4 bases from J, the junction kept 8 bases outside the gene matches. This CDR3 reads CASSLGTALGNTIYF. The DNA for the CDR3 is TGTGCCAGCAGCCTAGGGACAGCTCTGGGAAACACCATATATTTT.

V is TRBV7-2 and J is TRBJ2-7, with 8 bases that match TRBD2. This CDR3 is built from 16 residues. Germline V gene data show CDR1 as SGHTA and CDR2 as FQGNSA. V was clipped by 2 bases and J by 2 bases; unmatched bases: 8. For the CDR3, the DNA is TGTGCCAGCAGCTTATTTGCGGGGGGAGGGACCTACGAGCAGTACTTC. This codes for CASSLFAGGGTYEQYF.

The rearrangement links TRBV6-5 to TRBJ2-3, with 8 positions matching TRBD2. From germline, CDR1 is MNHEY and CDR2 SVGAGI. This CDR3 spans 16 amino acids. The V segment lost 0 bases and the J segment 5 bases; nucleotides outside the gene matches: 7. CDR3 nucleotides: TGTGCCAGCAGTTACTCACTAGCGGCAGAGGGAGATACGCAGTATTTT. Its translation: CASSYSLAAEGDTQYF.

CDR3 in amino acids: CASSVLGTGGEKLFF. Written as DNA, the CDR3 is TGTGCCAGCAGCGTACTCGGGACAGGTGGCGAAAAACTGTTTTTT. The chain couples TRBV9 to TRBJ1-4, with 8 bases that match TRBD1. The J segment lost 8 bases and the V segment lost 1 base, leaving 7 bases of the junction unmatched. Germline CDR1 SGDLS, CDR2 YYNGEE. The CDR3 totals 15 residues.

J is TRBJ2-1 and V is TRBV6-2 or TRBV6-3; 13 nucleotides match TRBD2. The CDR3 sequence is 17 residues long. In germline, CDR1 is MNHEY, CDR2 SVGEGT. V dropped 3 bases and J dropped 11; count of bases not matched to a gene: 13. CDR3 amino acids: CASSYYPTSGGPSKQFF. The CDR3 nucleotides are TGTGCCAGCAGTTATTACCCGACTAGCGGGGGGCCTAGTAAGCAGTTCTTC.

J is TRBJ2-7 and V is TRBV14, with 9 bases aligning to TRBD2. The CDR3 is 16 residues long. After removal of 1 base from V and 0 bases from J, the junction contained 4 bases not matched to a gene. Looked up from germline, CDR1 is SGHDN and CDR2 is FVKESK. CDR3 DNA: TGTGCCAGCAGCCAAGGACTAGCGGCTGTCTCCTACGAGCAGTACTTC. Translated, it gives CASSQGLAAVSYEQYF.

The chain is built from TRBV12-3 or TRBV12-4 and TRBJ1-5, with TRBD1 matching over 8 bases. The CDR3 spans 13 residues. With V trimmed by 8 bases and J by 5 bases, 5 bases remained unmatched. The CDR3 DNA sequence: TGTGCCAGCGCCTGGGGACAGGATCAGCCCCAGCATTTT. Translation: CASAWGQDQPQHF.

This clone was observed a handful of times. This chain joins TRBV28 and TRBJ1-2; TRBD1 aligns across 9 bases. Germline trimming cut 3 bases from V and 6 bases from J; bases unmatched to any gene: 11. CDR1 is MDHEN and CDR2 is SYDVKM in the germline V gene. The CDR3 covers 16 residues. Written as DNA, the CDR3 is TGTGCCAGCAGTTTCCCACAGGGGGCTCCCGGCCATGGCTACACCTTC. This translates into CASSFPQGAPGHGYTF.

This sequence joins TRBV27 and TRBJ1-5, with D hard to call. Germline assignment: CDR1 MNHEY and CDR2 SMNVEV (reference sequence). Between the trimmed V and J ends, which lost 5 bases and 2 bases, there was a span of 13 bases. The CDR3 spans 15 residues. The CDR3 sequence is CASSMTWEGNQPQHF. Written as DNA, the CDR3 is TGTGCCAGCAGTATGACGTGGGAGGGCAATCAGCCCCAGCATTTT.

The genes are TRBV6-5 and TRBJ1-1, with TRBD1 matching over 8 bases. The CDR3 spans 12 residues. From germline, CDR1 is MNHEY and CDR2 SVGAGI. Trimming removed 8 bases from V and 4 bases from J; junction bases left unmatched: 3. This CDR3 is CASSTGGTEAFF. In DNA, the CDR3 is TGTGCCAGCTCTACAGGGGGCACTGAAGCTTTCTTT.